Listed below are T cell receptor beta chains from one sample, sequenced in a study of cytomegalovirus exposure and HLA in healthy donors. TCRdb keeps only in-frame clones here, not all; method: immunoSEQ multiplex PCR. The repertoire has fewer than 200,000 clones, roughly 89% of them found once; the top ten carry about a tenth. The sample was PBMCs. These receptors were taken from a woman under 30 in good health and CMV-seropositive. The CDR3 runs from the conserved cysteine through the conserved F or W. D genes are given only for firm matches. Size is omitted from some rows. Given values are once, few, many or a class for expanded clones.

cdr3_aa cdr3_nt j_call clone_size cdr3_length v_call d_call
CASRTQTNEQYF TGTGCCAGCAGAACTCAAACCAACGAGCAGTACTTC TRBJ2-7 . 12 TRBV6-5 .
CASSTNRGTYNEQFF TGTGCCAGTAGTACAAACAGGGGTACCTACAATGAGCAGTTCTTC TRBJ2-1 . 15 TRBV19 TRBD1
CASSQERGGGKLFF TGCGCCAGCAGCCAAGAGCGTGGGGGAGGAAAACTGTTTTTT TRBJ1-4 . 14 TRBV4-3 .
CASSYGTGRTTEAFF TGTGCCAGCAGTTACGGGACAGGGAGGACCACTGAAGCTTTCTTT TRBJ1-1 . 15 TRBV6-5 TRBD1
CSAAPGLEQFF TGCAGCGCCGCCCCGGGACTAGAGCAGTTCTTC TRBJ2-1 . 11 TRBV29-1 TRBD2
CAWVTRETQYF TGTGCCTGGGTAACAAGGGAGACCCAATACTTC TRBJ2-5 . 11 TRBV30 .
CASSLAGTGDYSNQPQHF TGTGCCAGCAGTTTGGCCGGGACAGGGGATTATAGCAATCAGCCCCAGCATTTT TRBJ1-5 . 18 TRBV27 TRBD1
CASSVDRSYEQYF TGTGCCAGCAGTGTGGACAGATCCTACGAGCAGTACTTC TRBJ2-7 . 13 TRBV2 .
CAWSVRLGGEQFF TGTGCCTGGAGTGTACGGCTCGGGGGTGAGCAGTTCTTC TRBJ2-1 . 13 TRBV30 .
CSVGTVNQPQHF TGCAGCGTTGGGACAGTTAATCAGCCCCAGCATTTT TRBJ1-5 . 12 TRBV29-1 .
CASSSQQVYGELFF TGTGCCAGCAGCTCCCAACAGGTATACGGGGAGCTGTTTTTT TRBJ2-2 . 14 TRBV11-2 .
CASSSGQAKNTEAFF TGTGCCAGCAGTTCCGGACAGGCGAAGAACACTGAAGCTTTCTTT TRBJ1-1 . 15 TRBV6-5 TRBD1
CASSELGAGTGELFF TGTGCCAGCAGTGAACTGGGGGCGGGCACCGGGGAGCTGTTTTTT TRBJ2-2 . 15 TRBV6-1 .
CAWSAPSIDPGETQYF TGTGCCTGGAGTGCACCCTCCATCGACCCAGGGGAGACCCAGTACTTC TRBJ2-5 . 16 TRBV30 .
CASSIPLSNQPQHF TGTGCCAGTAGTATCCCCTTGAGCAATCAGCCCCAGCATTTT TRBJ1-5 once 14 TRBV19 .
CASSPLGGGFNEKLFF TGTGCCAGCTCACCACTTGGCGGGGGATTTAATGAAAAACTGTTTTTT TRBJ1-4 . 16 TRBV18 .
CAWSALAGGGDEQFF TGTGCCTGGAGTGCCCTAGCGGGAGGGGGGGATGAGCAGTTCTTC TRBJ2-1 . 15 TRBV30 TRBD2
CASRLAGANEQFF TGTGCCAGCAGGCTAGCGGGAGCAAATGAGCAGTTCTTC TRBJ2-1 . 13 TRBV27 TRBD2
CASSSGNYNEQFF TGTGCCAGTAGTAGCGGAAACTACAATGAGCAGTTCTTC TRBJ2-1 . 13 TRBV19 .
CASSGTGYEQYF TGTGCCAGCTCAGGAACAGGCTACGAGCAGTACTTC TRBJ2-7 . 12 TRBV18 .
CSAYATYEQYF TGCAGTGCTTATGCCACTTACGAGCAGTACTTC TRBJ2-7 once 11 TRBV20-1 .
CASSQAQGPNYEQYF TGTGCCAGCAGCCAAGCACAGGGTCCTAATTACGAGCAGTACTTC TRBJ2-7 few 15 TRBV4-2 .
CASSLEKRDRVYF TGTGCCAGCAGCTTAGAAAAACGAGACAGGGTATATTTT TRBJ1-3 . 13 TRBV7-2 TRBD1
CASSFGDRLNNEQFF TGTGCCAGCAGCTTCGGGGACAGACTCAACAATGAGCAGTTCTTC TRBJ2-1 once 15 TRBV7-3 TRBD1
CASSPTSGYYNEQFF TGTGCCAGCAGCCCGACTAGCGGGTACTACAATGAGCAGTTCTTC TRBJ2-1 once 15 TRBV7-9 TRBD2
CAWTGLAGGGTDTQYF TGTGCCTGGACCGGACTAGCGGGAGGTGGCACAGATACGCAGTATTTT TRBJ2-3 . 16 TRBV30 TRBD2
CASSATSTGGLETQYF TGTGCCAGCTCAGCAACTTCGACAGGGGGCTTGGAGACCCAGTACTTC TRBJ2-5 . 16 TRBV18 TRBD1
CASTPTASGTDTQYF TGTGCCAGCACCCCAACCGCAAGCGGTACAGATACGCAGTATTTT TRBJ2-3 . 15 TRBV6-4 .
CASLQRDEQFF TGTGCCAGCCTCCAGCGAGACGAGCAGTTCTTC TRBJ2-1 once 11 TRBV2 .
CASSPGLAGGPGTDTQYF TGCGCCAGCAGCCCGGGACTAGCGGGAGGGCCCGGCACAGATACGCAGTATTTT TRBJ2-3 once 18 TRBV4-3 TRBD2
CASSPGQGDTEAFF TGTGCCAGCAGCCCCGGACAGGGTGACACTGAAGCTTTCTTT TRBJ1-1 . 14 TRBV4-2 TRBD1
CASIIKGGGTEAFF TGTGCCAGCATTATTAAGGGCGGGGGGACTGAAGCTTTCTTT TRBJ1-1 . 14 TRBV27 .
CATSRWAAGTEAFF TGTGCCACCAGCAGATGGGCCGCGGGCACTGAAGCTTTCTTT TRBJ1-1 . 14 TRBV15 .
CASSCPGRESRANVLTF TGTGCCAGCAGTTGTCCGGGACGGGAGTCTAGGGCCAACGTCCTGACTTTC TRBJ2-6 once 17 TRBV6-8 .
CASSSERQMGYTF TGTGCCAGCAGCTCGGAGAGACAGATGGGCTACACCTTC TRBJ1-2 . 13 TRBV5-4 .
CASSRDTNQPQHF TGTGCCAGCAGTCGGGACACCAATCAGCCCCAGCATTTT TRBJ1-5 few 13 TRBV2 .
CATVRTGTLRGNTGELFF TGTGCCACCGTTAGGACAGGGACCCTCCGAGGTAACACCGGGGAGCTGTTTTTT TRBJ2-2 . 18 TRBV11-2 TRBD1
CASSPLPRDRAQMAYGYTF TGTGCCAGCAGCCCACTCCCCCGGGACAGGGCGCAGATGGCCTATGGCTACACCTTC TRBJ1-2 once 19 TRBV9 TRBD1
CASSLLTSGGYTDTQYF TGTGCCAGCAGCTTGCTCACTAGCGGGGGGTACACAGATACGCAGTATTTT TRBJ2-3 . 17 TRBV5-4 TRBD2
CASSAVQGTGNTIYF TGTGCCAGCAGCGCCGTACAGGGAACTGGAAACACCATATATTTT TRBJ1-3 . 15 TRBV6-1 .
CASRKGRNYGYTF TGTGCCAGCAGAAAGGGGAGGAACTATGGCTACACCTTC TRBJ1-2 . 13 TRBV27 .
CASSGRRAGGPDEQFF TGTGCCAGCAGCGGCCGGAGAGCGGGAGGGCCGGATGAGCAGTTCTTC TRBJ2-1 . 16 TRBV9 TRBD2
CASSPRTGGSYEQYF TGTGCCAGCAGTCCAAGGACAGGAGGCTCCTACGAGCAGTACTTC TRBJ2-7 . 15 TRBV27 TRBD1
CASSYGETYEQYF TGTGCCAGCAGTTACGGGGAGACCTACGAGCAGTACTTC TRBJ2-7 . 13 TRBV6-5 .
CASTNILLYGYTF TGTGCCAGCACTAATATCCTCCTCTATGGCTACACCTTC TRBJ1-2 . 13 TRBV7-9 .
CASSLGDRGSSEKLFF TGTGCCAGCAGCTTAGGGGACAGGGGGAGTAGTGAAAAACTGTTTTTT TRBJ1-4 . 16 TRBV13 TRBD1
CASSEPGYNEQFF TGCGCCAGCAGTGAACCGGGCTACAATGAGCAGTTCTTC TRBJ2-1 . 13 TRBV10-2 .
CAWSAPGAEAFF TGTGCCTGGAGTGCGCCAGGGGCTGAAGCTTTCTTT TRBJ1-1 once 12 TRBV30 .
CASSLEGSGSYEQYF TGTGCCAGCAGCTTAGAGGGGTCCGGCTCCTACGAGCAGTACTTC TRBJ2-7 . 15 TRBV7-9 .
CASSLWGRGGNQPQHF TGTGCCAGCAGTTTATGGGGCAGGGGAGGCAATCAGCCCCAGCATTTT TRBJ1-5 . 16 TRBV27 .
CASSQGAGALPYF TGTGCCAGCAGCCAAGGGGCGGGAGCTCTCCCGTACTTC TRBJ2-4 . 13 TRBV4-2 TRBD2
CASSQSGVPTVVNYGYTF TGCGCCAGCAGTCAATCTGGAGTCCCGACAGTAGTTAACTATGGCTACACCTTC TRBJ1-2 once 18 TRBV23-1 .
CASSQERVGPMAGELFF TGCGCCAGCAGCCAAGAGAGGGTGGGCCCAATGGCCGGGGAGCTGTTTTTT TRBJ2-2 . 17 TRBV4-1 .
CASSRGRLAGREQYF TGTGCCAGTAGTAGGGGTCGACTAGCGGGTAGGGAGCAGTACTTC TRBJ2-7 . 15 TRBV19 TRBD2